The sequence of this TCR beta chain was determined in a study of blood T cell repertoires in COVID-19. About the research overall: Samples representing acute and convalescent COVID-19 were sourced from the United States, Italy and Spain. PBMCs, B-cell-depleted T cells, or T cells were the source of the cDNA or gDNA that made up the material.

Study processing details: The assay estimated nucleated cells by amplifying reference gene primers. Method: immunoSEQ multiplex PCR; TCRdb's copy keeps in-frame clones and lacks some. That table is the source of V, J and clone size, and D and trimming were worked out from the DNA. This table holds 80,000 or so clones, around 81% found once. This receptor was taken from a human donor in a cohort sampled during active COVID-19. The sequenced material came from peripheral blood.

The CDR3 region has the DNA TGTGCCAGCAGTTCAGTCTACGAGCAGTACTTC. This encodes CASSSVYEQYF. The chain links TRBV2 to TRBJ2-7; no clear D gene. Germline values: CDR1 SNHLY, CDR2 FYNNEI. V was trimmed by 5 bases and J by 3 bases, leaving 5 bases between them. The CDR3 covers 11 residues.